This T cell receptor (beta chain) derives from a study of blood T cell repertoires in COVID-19. As for the study in general: Some COVID-19 samples were acute and others convalescent; all came from the United States, Italy and Spain.

TCRdb keeps only in-frame clones here, not all; method: immunoSEQ multiplex PCR. Found here are some 77,000 clones, around 90% of them singletons; the top ten hold about 4.3%. The V gene's germline CDR1 is LNHDA and CDR2 SQIVND (reference sequence). The V and J ends lost 5 bases and 4 bases, in that order; junction bases with no gene match: 6. The CDR3 consists of 16 residues. Sequenced sample: peripheral blood. This rearrangement joins TRBV19 to TRBJ2-1; 12 bases fit TRBD2. This TCR was recovered from an elderly woman with active or convalescent COVID-19. CDR3 DNA sequence: TGTGCCAGTAGTGGGCGGACTAGCGGGACTTACAATGAGCAGTTCTTC. Protein product: CASSGRTSGTYNEQFF.